This T cell receptor beta chain stems from a study of blood T cell repertoires in COVID-19. Whole-study context: Samples representing acute and convalescent COVID-19 were sourced from the United States, Italy and Spain.

The protocol was immunoSEQ multiplex PCR, while the TCRdb copy is restricted to in-frame clones and leaves out a portion. Here the sample spans 250,000 to 350,000 clones, around 87% being singletons. The trim removed 3 bases at V and 6 bases at J, leaving 6 bases unmatched. This CDR3 has 14 residues. Germline CDR1 DFQATT, CDR2 SNEGSKA (reference sequence). The chain employs TRBV20-1 and TRBJ1-4, with 8 bases lining up with TRBD1. The sequence was obtained from a woman aged 50 to 65 who had recovered from COVID-19. The sample taken for sequencing was peripheral blood. CDR3 DNA: TGCAGTGCTAGTCGCAGGGGGCGGGATGAAAAACTGTTTTTT. It is translated as CSASRRGRDEKLFF.